The clone carrying this TCR beta chain was seen at least ten times. The sample originates from a study of neurological immune-mediated disorders. The cDNA was produced through 5'RACE with 10-nucleotide random UMIs. One entry per CDR3 protein results from TCRdb running MiXCR on the 5' RACE reads. The sample consists of about 66,000 distinct CDR3 sequences, about 5% of them appearing once. CDR3 size: 14 residues. Trimming at V came to 1 base and at J to 1 base, leaving 0 bases not matched to a gene. Germline V gene lookup returns CDR1 SGHVS and CDR2 FNYEAQ. The sample was PBMCs. The gene calls are TRBV7-6 and TRBJ2-7; 8 bases align to TRBD1. This receptor was obtained from a woman in her 70s with multiple sclerosis. DNA for the CDR3: TGTGCCAGCAGCTTAGACAGGGGGTCCTACGAGCAGTACTTC. Residues: CASSLDRGSYEQYF.